The entry below gives a single T cell receptor (beta chain) sequence along with its context. Antigen unknown. The primer mix had 60 Vbeta and 13 Jbeta primers. TCRdb's copy holds only in-frame clones and misses some; the assay was immunoSEQ multiplex PCR. The repertoire includes roughly 100,000 clones, 75% to 90% of them detected once, and under 5% sits in the top ten. The data are from a study of cytomegalovirus exposure and HLA in healthy donors. General study results and limits: In a later analysis, HLA-associated TCR beta chains were more clonally expanded than equally common others.

The clonotype originates from a man between 25 and 39 years old in good health and CMV-seronegative. The sample taken for sequencing was PBMCs.

The CDR3 nucleotides read TGTGCCAGCAGTCCTGGCCGGACAGGGGGAGACATTCAGTACTTC. Protein sequence: CASSPGRTGGDIQYF. This chain connects TRBV2 to TRBJ2-4; TRBD1 matches at 10 bases. Trimming at V came to 5 bases and at J to 8 bases, leaving 9 bases not matched to a gene. This CDR3 spans 15 amino acids. CDR1 and CDR2 (germline): SNHLY, FYNNEI.